This record concerns one TCR beta chain sequence. Germline loops: CDR1 MNHEY, CDR2 SVGAGI. V was pared by 5 bases and J by 4 bases, with 14 bases between. The CDR3 is made up of 14 amino acids. This record belongs to a study of blood T cell repertoires in COVID-19. Turning to the study itself: Samples representing acute and convalescent COVID-19 were sourced from the United States, Italy and Spain. PBMCs, B-cell-depleted T cells, or T cells provided the cDNA or gDNA that made up the material.

In the original processing: From reference gene primer amplification, estimates of nucleated cell counts were derived. Assay: immunoSEQ multiplex PCR; the TCRdb copy retains only in-frame clones and omits some. V and J calls and clone size are those listed in that table; D and trimming were worked out from the DNA. The sample contains around 300,000 clones, 86% of which appear only once. Sequenced: peripheral blood. The gene calls are TRBV6-5 and TRBJ1-2, with D maybe TRBD1 (6 bases). This sequence was found in a woman in her thirties with active or convalescent COVID-19. Here the CDR3 reads CASSLQGYGYGYTF. Here the CDR3 DNA reads TGTGCCAGCAGTCTACAGGGATACGGCTATGGCTACACCTTC.